These T cell receptor beta chains were read from a single sample in a study of cytomegalovirus exposure and HLA in healthy donors. Sequenced by immunoSEQ multiplex PCR; TCRdb stores in-frame clones only, minus some. The sample has around 170,000 clones; roughly 71% are singletons. Sequenced input: PBMCs. The receptor source for this set is a girl aged 5 to 17 in good health and CMV-seronegative. CDR3s include the opening cysteine and the closing phenylalanine or tryptophan. Each record gives: J gene, V gene, CDR3 protein.

TRBJ2-6 TRBV6-1 CASSERATASSGANVLTF
TRBJ2-1 TRBV2 CASSPPGTAGEQFF
TRBJ2-2 TRBV5-4 CASSALGGTGELFF
TRBJ2-5 TRBV6-1 CASSERGWSQETQYF
TRBJ1-4 TRBV5-8 CASSRTGGDEKLFF
TRBJ1-2 TRBV18 CASSPPMGTSNYGYTF
TRBJ2-5 TRBV9 CASSDPRTGPQEETQYF
TRBJ1-3 TRBV29-1 CSAKGQGTIYF
TRBJ2-2 TRBV13 CASSSILGRANTGELFF
TRBJ1-2 TRBV6-1 CASSGDRGGRLHYYGYTF
TRBJ1-5 TRBV2 CASSSGGVKPQNF
TRBJ1-1 TRBV6-6 CASSFLNGGNTEAFF
TRBJ2-3 TRBV5-6 CASSLSYTQYF
TRBJ1-1 TRBV15 CATSSPPGQGTEAFF
TRBJ2-4 TRBV30 CAWSQGGDIQYF
TRBJ1-1 TRBV6-1 CASSVEQGSEAFF
TRBJ1-1 TRBV18 CASSQTGTGGANTEAFF
TRBJ2-6 TRBV5-6 CASSFISGANVLTF
TRBJ2-7 TRBV10-3 CAISERGQGYEQYF
TRBJ1-6 TRBV9 CASSVEQNSPLHF
TRBJ1-3 TRBV18 CASSPTATGNTIYF
TRBJ1-5 TRBV19 CASSSREGVHQPQHF
TRBJ1-1 TRBV30 CAWIRNPGGTEAFF
TRBJ1-2 TRBV5-6 CASSPPTDLLYGYTF
TRBJ1-2 TRBV27 CASADSTGGVYGYTF
TRBJ2-7 TRBV14 CASRGAYEQYF
TRBJ1-1 TRBV19 CASSIDRETEAFF
TRBJ1-5 TRBV9 CASSATGGAGGQPQHF
TRBJ2-3 TRBV15 CATSRANPGRADTQYF
TRBJ1-1 TRBV14 CASSRQGAPSTEAFF
TRBJ1-1 TRBV6-5 CASRASRGTTEAFF
TRBJ2-3 TRBV5-1 CASSPIAGTDTQYF
TRBJ2-1 TRBV10-3 CAISASGGASSYNEQFF
TRBJ1-2 TRBV18 CASSLAAETSFYGYTF
TRBJ2-5 TRBV7-2 CASSLGQSQETQYF
TRBJ2-1 TRBV7-2 CASITPGNEQFF
TRBJ1-2 TRBV19 CASSTTGGLGYTF
TRBJ2-1 TRBV11-2 CASSPRSGGSYNEQFF
TRBJ1-5 TRBV18 CASSPRDRGQPQHF
TRBJ2-7 TRBV6-5 CASRAGIKGYEQYF
TRBJ1-2 TRBV6-6 CASSYEGQGVEGYTF
TRBJ1-5 TRBV30 CALGQGHDQPQHF
TRBJ1-5 TRBV7-8 CASSLAGGWDQPQHF
TRBJ2-3 TRBV5-1 CASSLGQGRDTQYF
TRBJ2-7 TRBV19 CASSQDRTYEQYF
TRBJ2-5 TRBV30 CAWSVLRFQTQETQYF
TRBJ1-2 TRBV5-1 CASSSKTGAYYGYTF
TRBJ1-1 TRBV5-4 CASSFSARNTEAFF
TRBJ1-1 TRBV7-9 CASSLRGGSEAFF
TRBJ1-1 TRBV27 CASSLQATTGSEAFF
TRBJ2-7 TRBV27 CASRLQGAPGEQYF
TRBJ2-2 TRBV11-2 CASSTIRDRRGRDTGELFF
TRBJ1-1 TRBV9 CASSVDGTEAFF